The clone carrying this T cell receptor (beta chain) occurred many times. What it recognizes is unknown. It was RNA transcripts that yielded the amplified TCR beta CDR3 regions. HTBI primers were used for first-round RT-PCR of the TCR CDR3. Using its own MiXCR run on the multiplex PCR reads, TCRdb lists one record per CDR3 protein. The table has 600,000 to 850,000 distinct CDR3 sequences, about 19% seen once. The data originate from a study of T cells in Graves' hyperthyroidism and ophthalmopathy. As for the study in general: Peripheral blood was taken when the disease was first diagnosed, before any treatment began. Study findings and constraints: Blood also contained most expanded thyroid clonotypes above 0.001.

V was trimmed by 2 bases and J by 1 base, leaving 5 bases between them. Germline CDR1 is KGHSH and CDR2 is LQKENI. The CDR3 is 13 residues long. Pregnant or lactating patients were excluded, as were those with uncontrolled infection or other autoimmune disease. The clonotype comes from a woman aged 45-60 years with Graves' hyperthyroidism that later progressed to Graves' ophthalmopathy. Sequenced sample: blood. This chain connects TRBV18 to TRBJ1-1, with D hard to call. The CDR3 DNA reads TGTGCCAGCTCACCAGGCAAGAACACTGAAGCTTTCTTT. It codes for CASSPGKNTEAFF.